A single sample gave rise to the 5 T cell receptor beta chains below, sequenced in a study of Graves' ophthalmopathy and Graves' hyperthyroidism (dated by TCRdb to about 2018). The sequencer listed for this sample is Illumina HiSeq 2000. TCR beta CDR3 regions were amplified from RNA transcripts for repertoire sequencing. A first-round RT-PCR used HTBI primers with the Qiagen OneStep RT-PCR kit, followed by a second-round multiplex PCR, size selection and purification. Through fastp at Q25 and MiXCR, TCRdb rebuilt clones from the public reads, retaining in-frame beta chains. Rows with a matching CDR3 protein are joined into one entry that keeps the most common DNA and genes. The sample records 500,000 to 800,000 distinct CDR3 sequences, 35% to 45% of which are singletons. Of the sample, more than 2.5% falls within the top ten clones. Sequenced: peripheral blood. These receptors came from an adult man with Graves' ophthalmopathy.

About this clonotype itself: This sequence may be a read error, since a much larger clone differs from it by one base. The CDR3 spells CASSVDRRGNYGYTF. CDR3 bases: TGTGCCAGCAGCGTGGACCGTCGGGGGAACTATGGCTACACCTTC. The chain employs TRBV10-3 and TRBJ1-2; a weak D match, TRBD1 (5 bases). Germline loops: CDR1 ENHRY, CDR2 SYGVKD. Trimming shortened V by 10 bases and J by 2 bases, and 20 bases separated the two germline ends. The CDR3 sequence is 15 residues long.

The chain recombines TRBV29-1 with TRBJ1-1; the match to TRBD1 covers 7 bases. The germline V gene has CDR1 SQVTM and CDR2 ANQGSEA. The V segment lost 2 bases and the J segment 6 bases; nucleotides outside the gene matches: 9. CDR3 size: 14 residues. The CDR3 loop reads CSVEPGDRDAEAFF. The CDR3, as DNA: TGCAGCGTTGAACCGGGAGACAGGGACGCTGAAGCTTTCTTT.

This clonotype was recorded many times. This sequence joins TRBV9 and TRBJ1-1, with D maybe TRBD1 (5 bases). There are 15 residues in the CDR3. Germline lookup yields CDR1 SGDLS and CDR2 YYNGEE. V was pared by 0 bases and J by 5 bases, with 14 bases between. Here the CDR3 reads CASSVALGEDTEAFF. The CDR3 nucleotides read TGTGCCAGCAGCGTAGCTTTAGGGGAGGATACTGAAGCTTTCTTT.

The gene calls are TRBV25-1 and TRBJ2-5; TRBD2 matches 11 bases. CDR3 length: 16 residues. The J segment lost 5 bases and the V segment lost 2 bases, leaving 7 bases of the junction unmatched. Germline values: CDR1 MGHDK, CDR2 SYGVNS. The CDR3 loop is CASSEGTSGYNETQYF. CDR3 sequence (DNA): TGTGCCAGCAGTGAAGGGACTAGCGGCTACAATGAGACCCAGTACTTC.

This clonotype showed up many times. V is TRBV9 and J is TRBJ1-6; possibly TRBD1 for D (5 bases). V was trimmed by 4 bases and J by 0 bases, leaving 11 bases between them. Germline CDR1 is SGDLS and CDR2 is YYNGEE. The CDR3 sequence is 16 residues long. The CDR3 DNA is TGTGCCAGCAGCCTAGGGGAAAGCTCCTATAATTCACCCCTCCACTTT. Translating gives CASSLGESSYNSPLHF.